This T cell receptor (beta chain) was captured in a study of blood T cell repertoires in COVID-19. Study information: COVID-19 samples from acute and convalescent phases originated in the United States, Italy and Spain. PBMCs, B-cell-depleted T cells, or T cells were the source of the cDNA or gDNA that made up the material.

Clones were read by immunoSEQ multiplex PCR, and TCRdb kept only the in-frame ones, dropping some. The data show approximately 44,000 clones, 70% to 90% seen once. CDR1 KGHSH and CDR2 LQKENI come from the germline V gene. The trim removed 2 bases at V and 6 bases at J, leaving 3 bases unmatched. This CDR3 is 13 amino acids long. The specimen sequenced was peripheral blood. The chain is built from TRBV18 and TRBJ2-5; 7 bases align to TRBD2. The clonotype originates from a man aged 60 to 75 with acute or convalescent COVID-19. The CDR3 spells CASSPETSKTQYF. CDR3 DNA: TGTGCCAGCTCACCAGAGACTAGCAAGACCCAGTACTTC.